This T cell receptor (beta chain) was captured by sequencing in a study of blood T cell repertoires in COVID-19. Sequencing used immunoSEQ multiplex PCR; TCRdb keeps in-frame clones, though not all of them. The table lists under 500,000 clones, around 90% of them singletons, with approximately 2% in the top ten. CDR3 length equals 15 residues. V dropped 0 bases and J dropped 4 bases, with 12 bases sitting between them. Germline V gene lookup returns CDR1 MNHEY and CDR2 SMNVEV (reference sequence). Enrollees, about 18 to 90 years old, lived in approximately 24 US areas. The chain has TRBV27 and TRBJ1-1; D unclear. The sample comprised PBMCs or T cells enriched from blood (not recorded which). The sequence came from a woman aged 18-29 years with acute COVID-19. This chain's CDR3 is CASSLSPGWITEAFF. The CDR3 DNA sequence: TGTGCCAGCAGTTTATCTCCGGGTTGGATCACTGAAGCTTTCTTT.